This T cell receptor (beta chain) derives from a study of T-cell memory formation after mild COVID-19. This clonotype was picked up many times. Germline V gene sequence: CDR1 SGHRS, CDR2 YFSETQ. V trimming: 0 bases; J trimming: 3 bases; junction bases outside the gene matches: 2. There are 16 residues in the CDR3. TCRdb re-called the 5' RACE reads through MiXCR, storing one row per CDR3 protein. This table holds hundreds of thousands of distinct CDR3 sequences, roughly 20% found once. What was sequenced was PBMCs or a T cell subset sorted from them (not recorded which). V is TRBV5-1 and J is TRBJ2-7; 14 bases agree with TRBD2. The clonotype was recovered from an adult woman who had mild COVID-19 (a few samples of this study predate the infection). Cell type and time point are not known. The DNA for the CDR3 is TGCGCCAGCAGCTTGGCCGGGACTAGCGGGGGCTACGAGCAGTACTTC. Its protein is CASSLAGTSGGYEQYF.